The sequence of this T cell receptor (beta chain) was determined in a study of shared clonotypes between healthy human individuals. General study findings and limits: Sequencing of the sorted subsets was shown by rarefaction to be incomplete despite large depth. Naive CD4 clonotype sharing across several donors was about 5%.

DNA at approximately 200 ng, 25,000 to 35,000 T cell genomes, went into sorted-subset replicate PCRs. Clones were read by immunoSEQ multiplex PCR, and TCRdb kept only the in-frame ones, dropping some. In the table there are approximately 100,000 clones, around 71% of which are singletons. A remark on this clone: Its antigen remains unidentified.

Germline CDR1 is SGHAT and CDR2 is FQNNGV. Trimming took off 1 base at V and 3 bases at J, with 13 bases between the two ends. The CDR3 contains 15 residues. V and J are TRBV11-2 and TRBJ2-7; no reliable D call. Sequenced input: memory CD8+ T cells sorted from blood. Subset denoted: CD45RO+ cells pooled with CCR7-negative TemRA cells. This TCR came from a woman aged 25 to 39 in good health. This CDR3 is CASSLGSGSIYEQYF. Written as DNA, the CDR3 is TGTGCCAGCAGCTTAGGATCCGGATCGATCTACGAGCAGTACTTC.